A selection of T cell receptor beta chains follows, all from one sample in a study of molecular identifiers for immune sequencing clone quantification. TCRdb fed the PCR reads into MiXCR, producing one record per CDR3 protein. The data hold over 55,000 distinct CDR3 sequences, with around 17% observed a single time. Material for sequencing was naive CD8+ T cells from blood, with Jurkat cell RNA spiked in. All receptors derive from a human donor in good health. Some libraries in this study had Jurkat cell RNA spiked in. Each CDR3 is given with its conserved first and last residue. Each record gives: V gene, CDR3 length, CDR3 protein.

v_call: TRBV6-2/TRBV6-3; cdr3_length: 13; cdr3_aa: CASSYSTAYEQYF
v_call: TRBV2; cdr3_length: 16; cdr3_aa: CASGAGQGLLADKQYF
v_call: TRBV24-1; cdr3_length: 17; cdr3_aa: CATSQTSGTKNTGELFF
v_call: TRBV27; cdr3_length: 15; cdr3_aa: CASRRVAGMTDTQYF
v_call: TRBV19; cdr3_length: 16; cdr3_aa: CASSMVAGGSYNEQFF
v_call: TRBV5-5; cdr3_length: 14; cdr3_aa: CASSLGRVPYEQYF
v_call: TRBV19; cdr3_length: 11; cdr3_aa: CASNGFYGYTF
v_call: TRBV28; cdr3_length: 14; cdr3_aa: CASSPGGFRGTQYF
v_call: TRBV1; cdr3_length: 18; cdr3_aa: CTSSQDQAARRSNQPQHF
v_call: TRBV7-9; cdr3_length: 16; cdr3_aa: CASSLEWPTGTDTQYF
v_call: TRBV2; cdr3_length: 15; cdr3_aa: CASSIREGRINIQYF
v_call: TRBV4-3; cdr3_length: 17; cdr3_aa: CASSQDFIAGYSGELFF
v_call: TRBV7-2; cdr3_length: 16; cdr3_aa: CASSSHRGPFTGELFF
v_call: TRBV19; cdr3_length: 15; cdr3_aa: CASSAFGGGSYEQYF
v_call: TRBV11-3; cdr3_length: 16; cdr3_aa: CASSETPGQGPYEQYF
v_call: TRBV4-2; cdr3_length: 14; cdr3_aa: CASSQDTGVVEQYF
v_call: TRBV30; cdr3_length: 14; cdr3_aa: CAWSVLAVNTEAFF
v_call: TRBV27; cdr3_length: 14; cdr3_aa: CASNSLTGGITQYF
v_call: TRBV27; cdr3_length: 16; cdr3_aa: CASSTHDRLSNTEAFF
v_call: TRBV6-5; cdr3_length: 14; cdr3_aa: CASSYSPGNYGYTF
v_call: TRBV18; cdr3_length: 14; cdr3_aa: CASSPPSGNNEQFF
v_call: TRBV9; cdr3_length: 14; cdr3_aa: CASSVDGMNTEAFF
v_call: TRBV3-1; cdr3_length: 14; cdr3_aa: CASSPRGSMDAQYF
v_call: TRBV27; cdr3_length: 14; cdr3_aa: CASSYKPPVTEAFF
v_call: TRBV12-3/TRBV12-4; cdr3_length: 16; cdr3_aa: CASSGRTGSGPDTQYF
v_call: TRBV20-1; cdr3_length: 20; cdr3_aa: CSARVIPGLNAGVNTGELFF
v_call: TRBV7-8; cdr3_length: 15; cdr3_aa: CTSFAGPLSYNEQFF
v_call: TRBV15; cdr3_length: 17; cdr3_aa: CATSRDRWKTGTDTQYF
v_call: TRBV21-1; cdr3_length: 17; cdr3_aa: CASSRTIFGTEVYEQYF
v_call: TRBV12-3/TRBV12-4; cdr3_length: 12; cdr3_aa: CASSPNRETQYF
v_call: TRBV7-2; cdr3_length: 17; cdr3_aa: CASSLGSGYRGFNIRYF
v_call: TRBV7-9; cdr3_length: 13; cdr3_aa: CASAQAVQETQYF
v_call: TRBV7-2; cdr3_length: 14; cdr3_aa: CASSSGPRGYEQYF
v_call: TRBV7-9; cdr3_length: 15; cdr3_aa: CASSFRAGGLNEQFF
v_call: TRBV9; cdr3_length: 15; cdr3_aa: CASSESGVASGELFF
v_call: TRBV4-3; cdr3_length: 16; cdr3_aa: CASSPSVGTFGDGYTF
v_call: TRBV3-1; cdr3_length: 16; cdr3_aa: CASSQEKGGSNQPQHF
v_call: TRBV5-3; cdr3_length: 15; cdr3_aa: CASSSVAGGGETQYF
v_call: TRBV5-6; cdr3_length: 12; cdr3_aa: CASSFYAGELFF
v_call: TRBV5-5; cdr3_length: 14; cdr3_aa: CASSQPGRRNEQYF
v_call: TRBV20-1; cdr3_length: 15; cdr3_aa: CSAPLLGAGLYEQYF
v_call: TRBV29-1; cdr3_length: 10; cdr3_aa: CSVDADTQYF
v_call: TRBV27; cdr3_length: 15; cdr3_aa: CASSFAGGPLNEQFF
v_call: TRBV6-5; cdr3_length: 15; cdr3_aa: CASLPRKGEWYGYTF
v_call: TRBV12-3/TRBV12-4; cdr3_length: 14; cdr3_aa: CASTLDEVIGELFF
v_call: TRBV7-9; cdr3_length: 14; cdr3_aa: CASSPRNVDYEQYF